This passage covers 24 T cell receptor beta chains from one sample sequenced in a study of vaccination and CD4 T cells after COVID-19. Cultured CD4+ T cells had their DNA profiled by the Oncomine TCR Beta short-read assay. A single record per CDR3 protein comes from TCRdb applying MiXCR to the PCR reads. The repertoire holds around 13,000 distinct CDR3 sequences, with around a third as singletons. Treatment in this sample: roughly 10-day PBMC culture with coronavirus spike peptide pools or control peptides (ViraFEST assay). These receptors lack a known antigen. The sequencing input was cultured CD4+ T cells from blood. The receptors originated from a human donor with COVID-19.

In nucleotides, the CDR3 is TGTGCCAGCAGCCGAGACGGGCTGAACTACGAGCAGTACTTC. Translated: CASSRDGLNYEQYF. This chain joins TRBV11-2 and TRBJ2-7; D gene ambiguous. The CDR3 is made up of 14 amino acids. Germline loops: CDR1 SGHAT, CDR2 FQNNGV. V shed 5 bases and J shed 3 bases, with 14 bases lying between them.

This clonotype was observed a few times. The chain links TRBV7-6 to TRBJ2-5, with 10 bases lining up with TRBD1. The CDR3 sequence is 15 residues long. V shed 5 bases and J 4 bases; nucleotides not matched to a gene: 7. Germline V gene lookup returns CDR1 SGHVS and CDR2 FNYEAQ. This CDR3 reads CASSRTGTGAETQYF. DNA for the CDR3: TGTGCCAGCAGCCGTACCGGGACAGGGGCAGAGACCCAGTACTTC.

In its sample, this clonotype was seen a few times. CDR3 region: CSARDWEQGFPETQYF. The CDR3 bases are TGCAGTGCTAGAGATTGGGAACAGGGGTTCCCAGAGACCCAGTACTTC. This sequence joins TRBV20-1 and TRBJ2-5; TRBD1 matches 7 bases. Losses at the gene ends were 0 bases for V and 4 bases for J; bases not matched to a gene: 11. CDR1 and CDR2 from the germline V gene are DFQATT and SNEGSKA (reference sequence). The CDR3 runs 16 residues.

A single count supports this clonotype. The J gene is TRBJ1-4, the V gene TRBV29-1; D possibly corresponds to TRBD1 (6 bases). The CDR3 spans 13 residues. Between the trimmed V and J ends, which lost 4 bases and 6 bases, there was a span of 12 bases. Germline V gives CDR1 SQVTM, CDR2 ANQGSEA. In DNA, the CDR3 is TGCAGCGTTGTCGGTCAGGGGTATGAAAAACTGTTTTTT. Encoded protein: CSVVGQGYEKLFF.

This chain joins TRBV19 and TRBJ2-7; D gene uncertain. The CDR3 length is 13 residues. Trimming removed 7 bases at V and 1 base at J, with 11 bases between. Germline CDR1 and CDR2: LNHDA and SQIVND (reference sequence). This CDR3 reads CASMDLRSYEQYF. CDR3 nucleotide sequence: TGTGCCAGTATGGACCTGCGATCCTACGAGCAGTACTTC.

The CDR3 protein is CATSRDLSPGTSGGGETQYF. The CDR3 DNA is TGTGCCACCAGCAGAGATCTGAGCCCCGGGACTAGCGGGGGGGGAGAGACCCAGTACTTC. The V call is TRBV15, the J call TRBJ2-5; the match to TRBD2 covers 16 bases. CDR1 is LNHNV, CDR2 YYDKDF, per germline (reference sequence). Trimming at V came to 0 bases and at J to 4 bases, leaving 11 bases not matched to a gene. The CDR3 sequence is 20 residues long.

The J gene is TRBJ1-2, the V gene TRBV12-3 or TRBV12-4; the D is unclear. The CDR3 totals 12 residues. Trimming removed 6 bases from V and 5 bases from J, with 10 bases in between. CDR3 DNA: TGTGCCAGCAGCCCGGTGGGATATGGCTACACCTTC. It codes for CASSPVGYGYTF.

A few counts support this clonotype. The chain recombines TRBV12-3 or TRBV12-4 with TRBJ2-4, with D hard to call. The ends were cut back, 3 bases at V and 12 bases at J, with 12 bases in the middle. The CDR3 covers 12 residues. CDR3 residues: CASSFLSAAQYF. The CDR3 DNA sequence: TGTGCCAGCAGTTTCCTCTCAGCCGCTCAGTACTTC.

The rearrangement uses TRBV4-1 and TRBJ1-1; no clear D gene. The CDR3 is made up of 15 amino acids. V was cut by 0 bases and J by 0 bases, with 8 bases left in between. Germline V CDR1 and CDR2: MGHRA, YSYEKL. CDR3 region: CASSQDIQVNTEAFF. CDR3 DNA sequence: TGCGCCAGCAGCCAAGATATCCAAGTGAACACTGAAGCTTTCTTT.

The chain employs TRBV12-3 or TRBV12-4 and TRBJ1-5, with D perhaps TRBD1 (6 bases). This CDR3 has 15 residues. Trimming shortened V by 1 base and J by 3 bases, and 10 bases separated the two germline ends. The CDR3 region has the DNA TGTGCCAGCAGTTTAGATGGACAGCCCAATCAGCCCCAGCATTTT. This gives the protein CASSLDGQPNQPQHF.

This clonotype was seen a handful of times. The chain uses TRBV24-1 and TRBJ2-3; D is uncertain. The CDR3 spans 15 residues. The V gene lost 2 bases and the J gene lost 4 bases, with 12 bases spanning the gap. Germline CDR1 is KGHDR and CDR2 is SFDVKD. The CDR3 DNA sequence: TGTGCCACCAGTGATTCTCGTAGGGTTGCAGATACGCAGTATTTT. It encodes CATSDSRRVADTQYF.

The V and J genes are TRBV18 and TRBJ2-3; possible D gene TRBD1, 5 bases. This CDR3 has 16 amino acids. V lost 8 bases and J 1 base, leaving 19 bases between the germline ends. The germline V gene has CDR1 KGHSH and CDR2 LQKENI. The CDR3 spells CASATEPSRGTDTQYF. CDR3 DNA: TGTGCCAGCGCAACGGAACCGTCCAGGGGCACAGATACGCAGTATTTT.

This chain joins TRBV7-2 and TRBJ2-5; possible D gene TRBD2, 5 bases. This CDR3 region has 17 residues. CDR1 and CDR2 from the germline V gene are SGHTA and FQGNSA. V was shortened by 7 bases and J by 2 bases, with 23 bases between the two germline ends. The CDR3 nucleotides read TGTGCCAGCACCCCATTTCCGAGGGCGGTGAGTCAAGAGACCCAGTACTTC. Protein: CASTPFPRAVSQETQYF.

V usage is TRBV20-1 and J usage is TRBJ1-6; maybe TRBD1 (6 bases). The CDR3 covers 14 residues. Germline V CDR1 and CDR2: DFQATT, SNEGSKA (reference sequence). Trimming removed 4 bases from V and 6 bases from J, with 13 bases in between. DNA for the CDR3: TGCAGTGCTAAGACCGGGACAACTAATTCACCCCTCCACTTT. Translated: CSAKTGTTNSPLHF.

The chain recombines TRBV5-1 with TRBJ2-7, with D possibly called TRBD1 or TRBD2 (5 bases each). The V gene lost 0 bases and the J gene lost 0 bases, with 7 bases spanning the gap. CDR3 length equals 14 residues. Germline V gene lookup returns CDR1 SGHRS and CDR2 YFSETQ. Here the CDR3 reads CASSLEGSSYEQYF. CDR3 bases: TGCGCCAGCAGCTTGGAGGGGAGCTCCTACGAGCAGTACTTC. The full variable domain, its missing parts supplied by reference TRBV5-1 and TRBJ2-7, is KAGVTQTPRYLIKTRGQQVTLSCSPISGHRSVSWYQQTPGQGLQFLFEYFSETQRNKGNFPGRFSGRQFSNSRSEMNVSTLELGDSALYLCASSLEGSSYEQYFGPGTRLTVT.

The chain joins TRBV7-9 to TRBJ1-6, with 7 bases lining up with TRBD1. This CDR3 has 14 amino acids. V was clipped by 5 bases and J by 10 bases; unmatched bases: 8. Germline V gene lookup returns CDR1 SEHNR and CDR2 FQNEAQ (reference sequence). For the CDR3, the DNA is TGTGCCAGCAGCCATTCCGACAGGGAATCACCCCTCCACTTT. Translating it yields CASSHSDRESPLHF.

V is TRBV6-5 and J is TRBJ1-5; D call uncertain. With 0 bases removed from V and 0 bases from J, the gap between germline ends came to 9 bases. The CDR3 runs to 16 residues. Germline CDR1 reads MNHEY; CDR2 reads SVGAGI. The CDR3 bases are TGTGCCAGCAGTTACTCAAGGGTGAATAGCAATCAGCCCCAGCATTTT. This codes for CASSYSRVNSNQPQHF.

The chain has TRBV2 and TRBJ1-4; D possibly corresponds to TRBD1 (5 bases). Between the trimmed V and J ends, which lost 11 bases and 8 bases, there was a span of 18 bases. In germline, CDR1 is SNHLY, CDR2 FYNNEI. The CDR3 is 13 residues long. The CDR3 DNA follows: TGTGCCGGGATCCCGGGGACTGGGGAAAAACTGTTTTTT. This encodes CAGIPGTGEKLFF.

In its sample, this clonotype was seen a few times. The chain has TRBV24-1 and TRBJ1-6; no definite D call. V shed 8 bases and J shed 8 bases, with 6 bases lying between them. The V gene's germline CDR1 is KGHDR and CDR2 SFDVKD. The CDR3 is 11 residues long. This CDR3 is CATNPHSPLHF. In DNA, the CDR3 is TGTGCCACCAACCCACATTCACCCCTCCACTTT.

The chain combines TRBV11-2 with TRBJ2-6; D is ambiguous. Germline CDR1 reads SGHAT; CDR2 reads FQNNGV. The V end lost 1 base, the J end lost 2 bases, and 6 bases lay between the germline ends. This CDR3 comprises 15 residues. This chain's CDR3 is CASSLGGPGANVLTF. The CDR3 bases are TGTGCCAGCAGCTTAGGTGGACCTGGGGCCAACGTCCTGACTTTC.

V is TRBV11-3 and J is TRBJ1-6; 8 nucleotides agree with TRBD1. The CDR3 extends over 16 amino acids. Trimming at V came to 4 bases and at J to 8 bases, leaving 10 bases not matched to a gene. The V gene's germline CDR1 is SGHNT and CDR2 YENEEA. The CDR3 DNA follows: TGTGCCAGCAGCTCTTGGCAGGGGGCACTTCATTCACCCCTCCACTTT. It codes for CASSSWQGALHSPLHF.

The chain couples TRBV11-3 to TRBJ2-7; D might be TRBD2 (6 bases). V gave up 4 bases and J gave up 0 bases, with 10 bases separating them. Germline CDR1 SGHNT, CDR2 YENEEA. The CDR3 runs 14 residues. CDR3: CASSSGGRSYEQYF. CDR3 DNA: TGTGCCAGCAGCTCCGGAGGGCGCTCCTACGAGCAGTACTTC. The variable domain in full, completed from reference TRBV11-3 and TRBJ2-7, reads EAGVVQSPRYKIIEKKQPVAFWCNPISGHNTLYWYLQNLGQGPELLIRYENEEAVDDSQLPKDRFSAERLKGVDSTLKIQPAELGDSAVYLCASSSGGRSYEQYFGPGTRLTVT.

This clonotype is a singleton in its sample. This chain joins TRBV4-1 and TRBJ2-7, with a weak D call TRBD2 (5 bases). This CDR3 has 15 amino acids. The germline CDR1 and CDR2 sequences are MGHRA and YSYEKL. With 2 bases removed from V and 3 bases from J, the gap between germline ends came to 14 bases. The CDR3 sequence: CASSQLGSGNYEQYF. The CDR3 DNA sequence: TGCGCCAGCAGCCAACTGGGGTCCGGGAACTACGAGCAGTACTTC.

The V gene is TRBV2, the J gene TRBJ2-1; 8 bases are shared with TRBD2. Trimming cost V 2 bases and J 6 bases; bases outside gene matches: 6. Looked up from germline, CDR1 is SNHLY and CDR2 is FYNNEI. CDR3 size: 15 residues. The DNA of the CDR3 is TGTGCCAGCAGTGAATGGCTAGCGGGTAGCAATGAGCAGTTCTTC. Its translation: CASSEWLAGSNEQFF.